This T cell receptor beta chain was found in a study of T cell changes during pregnancy in multiple sclerosis. Germline assignment: CDR1 SGHNT and CDR2 YENEEA. V shed 5 bases and J 4 bases; nucleotides not matched to a gene: 11. This CDR3 has 16 amino acids. The protocol was immunoSEQ multiplex PCR, while the TCRdb copy is restricted to in-frame clones and leaves out a portion. The sample holds 75,000 to 95,000 clones, more than 90% seen once. This clone was seen many times. The sequence was obtained from a female donor with multiple sclerosis, enrolled in a pregnancy study. Specimen: peripheral blood, collected in the first trimester of pregnancy. The chain links TRBV11-3 to TRBJ2-1; 7 bases line up with TRBD1. CDR3 amino acids: CASSREGGQEYNEQFF. The CDR3 coding sequence is TGTGCCAGCAGCCGAGAGGGCGGACAGGAGTACAATGAGCAGTTCTTC.